This is a list of T cell receptor beta chains from one sample in a study of cytomegalovirus exposure and HLA in healthy donors. Here immunoSEQ multiplex PCR was the method, and the copy in TCRdb shows in-frame clones only, minus some. The data contain 150,000 or so clones, around nine tenths of them singletons. Sequenced input: PBMCs. The receptors were sampled from a man in his late teens or twenties in good health and CMV-seropositive. Both conserved end residues are part of each CDR3. The D gene is left open where the match is weak. Size is omitted from some rows. Given values are once, few, many or a class for expanded clones.

v_gene	j_gene	abundance	d_gene	CDR3nt	CDR3aa
TRBV6-5	TRBJ2-7	-	-	TGTGCCAGCAGTTACCCGGGGTCGAGGAACGAGCAGTACTTC	CASSYPGSRNEQYF
TRBV1	TRBJ1-4	many	-	TGCACCAGTACGTGCGGGCTTAATGAAAAACTGTTTTTT	CTSTCGLNEKLFF
TRBV29-1	TRBJ2-3	-	-	TGCAGCGTAGCCGGACAGCACACAGATACGCAGTATTTT	CSVAGQHTDTQYF
TRBV2	TRBJ1-1	-	TRBD1	TGTGCCAGCAGACACAGGGACAGCACTGAAGCTTTCTTT	CASRHRDSTEAFF
TRBV14	TRBJ2-7	few	TRBD1	TGTGCCAGCAGCCAAGTTGATAGGGACAGGGGGCACAGGAGGTACGAGCAGTACTTC	CASSQVDRDRGHRRYEQYF
TRBV6-1	TRBJ1-4	-	TRBD1	TGTGCCAGCAGAGAGAGACAGGGGGCGGGTGAAAAACTGTTTTTT	CASRERQGAGEKLFF
TRBV4-1	TRBJ2-5	-	TRBD2	TGCGCCAGCAGCCACCCTAGCGGGATTCAAGAGACCCAGTACTTC	CASSHPSGIQETQYF
TRBV28	TRBJ2-1	-	TRBD2	TGTGCCAGCAGTCTCCTCCCTAGCGGGGAGCAGTTCTTC	CASSLLPSGEQFF
TRBV27	TRBJ2-3	-	-	TGTGCCAGCAGTTTTGGGCGGGACTTCACAGATACGCAGTATTTT	CASSFGRDFTDTQYF
TRBV7-8	TRBJ1-3	-	-	TGTGCCAGCAGCTTAGTAAGCGGGAAGGGAGGAAACACCATATATTTT	CASSLVSGKGGNTIYF
TRBV30	TRBJ2-1	-	TRBD2	TGTGCCTGTGAGGAAACACTAGCGGGAGATGAGCAGTTCTTC	CACEETLAGDEQFF
TRBV7-2	TRBJ1-2	once	TRBD1	TGTGCCAGCAGCTTAGCCCTGGCGAGACAGGGTGACTATGGCTACACCTTC	CASSLALARQGDYGYTF
TRBV11-2	TRBJ2-7	-	TRBD1	TGTGCCAGCAGCCCCCGGGACAGGACCAGCTCCTACGAGCAGTACTTC	CASSPRDRTSSYEQYF
TRBV5-4	TRBJ1-1	-	-	TGTGCCAGCAGCTTGGGGGTGGTAGGGGCCACTGAAGCTTTCTTT	CASSLGVVGATEAFF
TRBV19	TRBJ2-1	-	TRBD2	TGTGCCAGTAGTGAAGATGAGAGCGGGAGAACGGGGCAGTTCTTC	CASSEDESGRTGQFF
TRBV27	TRBJ2-7	-	-	TGTGCCAGCAGCCCGACCCCCGGGACCTACGAGCAGTACTTC	CASSPTPGTYEQYF
TRBV27	TRBJ2-5	-	-	TGTGCCAGCAGTTTATATCCAGGGTTCCAAGAGACCCAGTACTTC	CASSLYPGFQETQYF
TRBV6-6	TRBJ2-7	once	-	TGTGCCAGCAGCACCGGGACACCGCAGTACTTC	CASSTGTPQYF
TRBV19	TRBJ2-2	-	-	TGTGCCAGTAGTATTAAGAGGGCGAACACCGGGGAGCTGTTTTTT	CASSIKRANTGELFF
TRBV6-5	TRBJ1-1	-	-	TGTGCCAGCAGTTACTTGGGGAGTGGGAACACTGAAGCTTTCTTT	CASSYLGSGNTEAFF
TRBV5-1	TRBJ2-7	-	TRBD2	TGCGCCAGCAGCTTGGTGGCCGGGGGGAGCTCCTACGAGCAGTACTTC	CASSLVAGGSSYEQYF
TRBV4-3	TRBJ2-1	-	TRBD2	TGCGCCAGCAGCCAAGTCACGGGACTAGCGGGAGGACCCCCGGCGAATGAGCAGTTCTTC	CASSQVTGLAGGPPANEQFF
TRBV2	TRBJ2-2	few	TRBD1	TGTGCCAGCAGAAGGGACAGGGGGGCCGGGGAGCTGTTTTTT	CASRRDRGAGELFF
TRBV28	TRBJ2-7	-	TRBD1	TGTGCCAGCAGTATGGACAGGGGGTCCGAGCAGTACTTC	CASSMDRGSEQYF
TRBV6-6	TRBJ1-3	-	TRBD1	TGTGCCAGCCTACAGGGGGCACGGAACACCATATATTTT	CASLQGARNTIYF
TRBV6-1	TRBJ2-7	-	TRBD1	TGTGCCAGCAGTGACTTTACGGGGACAGGGGGCTACGAGCAGTACTTC	CASSDFTGTGGYEQYF
TRBV6-5	TRBJ2-1	-	TRBD2	TGTGCCAGCAGGACTAGCGGAAAGTACAATGAGCAGTTCTTC	CASRTSGKYNEQFF
TRBV21-1	TRBJ2-2	-	-	TGTGCCAGCAGCCCCCGGGACAGGGGGGCGAACACCGGGGAGCTGTTTTTT	CASSPRDRGANTGELFF
TRBV7-9	TRBJ1-4	-	-	TGTGCCAGCAGCTTAGGAGGGCTTGCTAATGAAAAACTGTTTTTT	CASSLGGLANEKLFF
TRBV5-1	TRBJ2-7	many	TRBD2	TGCGCCAGCAGCTTGGTGGGACTAGCGGGAGGAGGATTAATCTCCTACGAGCAGTACTTC	CASSLVGLAGGGLISYEQYF
TRBV4-3	TRBJ2-7	-	-	TGCGCCAGCAGCCCGGACAGCTCCTACGAGCAGTACTTC	CASSPDSSYEQYF
TRBV7-2	TRBJ2-2	-	-	TGTGCCAGCAGCTTAGTGGCCTCGGGGGGCGGCAACACCGGGGAGCTGTTTTTT	CASSLVASGGGNTGELFF
TRBV4-1	TRBJ2-6	-	-	TGCGCCAGCAGCCAACTATTACTTCCTAGCAGGAGCGCTGGGGCCAACGTCCTGACTTTC	CASSQLLLPSRSAGANVLTF
TRBV30	TRBJ1-1	-	-	TGTGCCTGGAGTGTAAACCAACCGAGGACTGAAGCTTTCTTT	CAWSVNQPRTEAFF
TRBV2	TRBJ1-2	-	-	TGTGCCAGCACCTACAGGGCGTCTAACTATGGCTACACCTTC	CASTYRASNYGYTF
TRBV2	TRBJ2-3	-	TRBD2	TGTGCCAGCAGGGGACTAGCGGGGAGGGCAGATACGCAGTATTTT	CASRGLAGRADTQYF
TRBV6-5	TRBJ2-7	-	TRBD2	TGTGCCAGCACCCAGACTAGCGGGTCAACCTACGAGCAGTACTTC	CASTQTSGSTYEQYF
TRBV10-3	TRBJ2-7	-	TRBD1	TGTGCCATCAGTGAAGGCAGGGGGCCCCAGGGAGAGGTCTACGAGCAGTACTTC	CAISEGRGPQGEVYEQYF
TRBV9	TRBJ2-3	-	TRBD2	TGTGCCAGCAGCGTAGGGACTAGCGGGGGGTGGGGTACGCAGTATTTT	CASSVGTSGGWGTQYF
TRBV7-2	TRBJ1-4	-	-	TGTGCCAGCAGCCATTTTCGGGGTGCAACTAATGAAAAACTGTTTTTT	CASSHFRGATNEKLFF
TRBV4-3	TRBJ1-1	-	-	TGCGCCAGCAGCCAAGATCGCGGCGGAGGGAGCACTGAAGCTTTCTTT	CASSQDRGGGSTEAFF
TRBV7-9	TRBJ2-7	-	-	TGTGCCAGCAGCTCAAACTACGAGCAGTACTTC	CASSSNYEQYF
TRBV7-2	TRBJ1-1	-	TRBD1	TGTGCCAGCAGCCTCTTGACAGGGCCTCCAACTCCGAACACTGAAGCTTTCTTT	CASSLLTGPPTPNTEAFF
TRBV19	TRBJ1-5	-	TRBD1	TGTGCCAGCCAAGACAGGGCCCATAGCAATCAGCCCCAGCATTTT	CASQDRAHSNQPQHF
TRBV5-1	TRBJ1-4	-	-	TGCGCCAGCAGCGGGGACACAACTAATGAAAAACTGTTTTTT	CASSGDTTNEKLFF
TRBV7-2	TRBJ1-2	-	-	TGTGCCAGCAGCCCGGTGGGGGGGGCCGACTATGGCTACACCTTC	CASSPVGGADYGYTF
TRBV6-5	TRBJ1-1	-	TRBD1	TGTGCCAGCAGTTATTCACCGGGACAGGGAACTGAAGCTTTCTTT	CASSYSPGQGTEAFF
TRBV18	TRBJ1-1	-	-	TGTGCCAGCTCACCACATCCCCCCCCGCAGGGAAAGAACACTGAAGCTTTCTTT	CASSPHPPPQGKNTEAFF
TRBV15	TRBJ1-2	once	-	TGTGCCACCAGCAGAGATCTCTCTACAGCCAACTATGGCTACACCTTC	CATSRDLSTANYGYTF
TRBV7-9	TRBJ2-1	-	TRBD2	TGTGCCAGCAGAGCCAGTGGCCGGGGGGCCTACAATGAGCAGTTCTTC	CASRASGRGAYNEQFF
TRBV29-1	TRBJ1-1	-	-	TGCAGCGTTGAAGAGCCCGAAGGGGGTCTCGGAACTGAAGCTTTCTTT	CSVEEPEGGLGTEAFF
TRBV6-1	TRBJ1-5	once	-	TGTGCCAGCAGTGAAGCGAGACAGAGAAGCAATCAGCCCCAGCATTTT	CASSEARQRSNQPQHF